These 25 T cell receptor beta chains were all obtained from the same sample, sequenced in a study of cytomegalovirus exposure and HLA in healthy donors. Both 60 Vbeta primers and 13 Jbeta primers went into the PCR. Data came from immunoSEQ multiplex PCR; TCRdb stores just in-frame clones and leaves some out. The sample has about 140,000 clones, 66% seen once. The sequenced sample consisted of PBMCs. These TCRs come from a woman aged 55 to 70 in good health and CMV-seronegative.

This clone was recorded only once. J is TRBJ1-2 and V is TRBV7-2; D may be TRBD1 (5 bases). Trimming removed 1 base from V and 3 bases from J, with 12 bases in between. This CDR3 spans 15 amino acids. Germline V CDR1 and CDR2: SGHTA, FQGNSA. The CDR3 nucleotides read TGTGCCAGCAGCTTAGACGGCAGGGCGGACTATGGCTACACCTTC. It is translated as CASSLDGRADYGYTF. The whole variable domain, remainder taken from reference TRBV7-2 and TRBJ1-2, is GAGVSQSPSNKVTEKGKDVELRCDPISGHTALYWYRQSLGQGLEFLIYFQGNSAPDKSGLPSDRFSAERTGGSVSTLTIQRTQQEDSAVYLCASSLDGRADYGYTFGSGTRLTVV.

The V and J genes are TRBV25-1 and TRBJ2-7; 8 positions agree with TRBD1. V gave up 1 base and J gave up 3 bases; unmatched junction bases: 2. This CDR3 spans 14 amino acids. Germline V gives CDR1 MGHDK, CDR2 SYGVNS. CDR3: CASSESGGGYEQYF. The CDR3 DNA reads TGTGCCAGCAGTGAATCAGGGGGCGGCTACGAGCAGTACTTC.

The genes are TRBV19 and TRBJ1-2, with a weak D call TRBD1 (6 bases). The CDR3 has 14 residues. V dropped 5 bases and J dropped 1 base, with 11 bases sitting between them. The germline V gene has CDR1 LNHDA and CDR2 SQIVND (reference sequence). For the CDR3, the DNA is TGTGCCAGTAGTGTCGAACAGGGTAACTATGGCTACACCTTC. The encoded protein is CASSVEQGNYGYTF.

The chain combines TRBV7-8 with TRBJ2-3, with 14 bases fitting TRBD2. This CDR3 is built from 17 residues. Germline CDR1 and CDR2: SGHVS and FQNEAQ. The junction had 10 bases not matched to a gene; V was cut back by 5 bases and J by 6 bases. CDR3 sequence (DNA): TGTGCCAGCAGCGAAACGACTAGCGGGAGGGCGAGCGATACGCAGTATTTT. This encodes CASSETTSGRASDTQYF. Combining the CDR3 with reference TRBV7-8 and TRBJ2-3 gives the whole variable domain GAGVSQSPRYKVAKRGQDVALRCDPISGHVSLFWYQQALGQGPEFLTYFQNEAQLDKSGLPSDRFFAERPEGSVSTLKIQRTQQEDSAVYLCASSETTSGRASDTQYFGPGTRLTVL.

The rearrangement joins TRBV19 to TRBJ1-2; TRBD1 agrees at 9 bases. The V segment lost 8 bases and the J segment 4 bases; nucleotides outside the gene matches: 5. From germline, CDR1 is LNHDA and CDR2 SQIVND (reference sequence). The CDR3 covers 13 residues. CDR3 DNA sequence: TGTGCCAGTTCAAAGGACAGGGGCTATGGCTACACCTTC. Its translation: CASSKDRGYGYTF.

The V and J genes are TRBV29-1 and TRBJ2-7; possibly TRBD1 for D (6 bases). From germline, CDR1 is SQVTM and CDR2 ANQGSEA. Trimming left V 7 bases short and J 3 bases short, with 19 bases between. The length of the CDR3 is 14 residues. This CDR3 is CSAGGLGANYEQYF. The CDR3 bases are TGCAGCGCCGGTGGCCTGGGGGCGAACTACGAGCAGTACTTC.

V and J are TRBV7-6 and TRBJ1-3; no definite D call. CDR3 size: 15 residues. Per the germline V gene, CDR1 is SGHVS and CDR2 is FNYEAQ. The V end was cut by 0 bases, the J end by 0 bases, with 6 bases between. CDR3 residues: CASSLAAGSGNTIYF. DNA of the CDR3: TGTGCCAGCAGCTTAGCGGCAGGCTCTGGAAACACCATATATTTT.

This clone was seen only once. V and J are TRBV11-2 and TRBJ2-7; TRBD1 agrees at 10 bases. V was pared by 5 bases and J by 7 bases, with 11 bases of the junction left unmatched. The germline V gene has CDR1 SGHAT and CDR2 FQNNGV. The length of the CDR3 is 15 residues. The CDR3 DNA follows: TGTGCCAGCAGCCTTACCGGGACAGGGGTATGGGAGCAGTACTTC. It is translated as CASSLTGTGVWEQYF.

This chain's CDR3 is CASSPDRRQFYGYTF. CDR3 nucleotide sequence: TGTGCCAGCAGCCCAGACCGCCGACAGTTTTATGGCTACACCTTC. The gene calls are TRBV7-3 and TRBJ1-2; D perhaps matches TRBD1 (5 bases). V lost 5 bases, J lost 5 bases, and 18 bases lay in between. This CDR3 is 15 amino acids long. CDR1 is SGHTA and CDR2 is FQGTGA in the germline V gene.

This clone is classed as medium-sized. The V gene is TRBV6-5, the J gene TRBJ1-1; 10 bases are a match to TRBD1. Germline V gene lookup returns CDR1 MNHEY and CDR2 SVGAGI. Trimming at V came to 7 bases and at J to 6 bases, leaving 8 bases not matched to a gene. The CDR3 loop spans 14 amino acids. The DNA of the CDR3 is TGTGCCAGCACTTCGACAGGGGGCATGGCTGAAGCTTTCTTT. It translates to CASTSTGGMAEAFF.

This clone has a single count. V gene TRBV7-9 combines with J gene TRBJ1-3; weak D call: TRBD1 (5 bases). CDR3 length: 15 residues. Germline-derived CDR1 and CDR2 are SEHNR and FQNEAQ (reference sequence). Between the trimmed V and J ends, which lost 5 bases and 4 bases, there was a span of 15 bases. CDR3 nucleotide sequence: TGTGCCAGCAGCCCAAAGGTCAGGGTGGGAAACACCATATATTTT. Protein product: CASSPKVRVGNTIYF.

This clone came up once. This rearrangement joins TRBV5-5 to TRBJ2-7; perhaps TRBD1 as D (6 bases). V was shortened by 1 base and J by 2 bases, with 13 bases between the two germline ends. Germline V gene data show CDR1 as SGHKS and CDR2 as YYEKEE (reference sequence). This CDR3 is 15 amino acids long. CDR3 amino acids: CASSLTGTQAYEQYF. The CDR3 bases are TGTGCCAGCAGCTTGACCGGGACACAAGCCTACGAGCAGTACTTC.

This sequence joins TRBV7-3 and TRBJ2-5; TRBD2 matches 12 bases. V shed 5 bases and J 5 bases; nucleotides not matched to a gene: 15. This CDR3 is built from 18 residues. Germline loops: CDR1 SGHTA, CDR2 FQGTGA. The DNA for the CDR3 is TGTGCCAGCAGCCCCCGGGCTAGCGGGAGGGCCAGGGATGAGACCCAGTACTTC. This encodes CASSPRASGRARDETQYF. The whole variable domain, remainder taken from reference TRBV7-3 and TRBJ2-5, is GAGVSQTPSNKVTEKGKYVELRCDPISGHTALYWYRQSLGQGPEFLIYFQGTGAADDSGLPNDRFFAVRPEGSVSTLKIQRTERGDSAVYLCASSPRASGRARDETQYFGPGTRLLVL.

This clone was seen only once. The chain uses TRBV28 and TRBJ2-7; 10 bases fit TRBD1. The germline gives CDR1 MDHEN, CDR2 SYDVKM. The CDR3 is 17 amino acids. V was pared by 7 bases and J by 6 bases, with 18 bases of the junction left unmatched. The CDR3 reads CASTRGTGEPGRVEQYF. The CDR3 DNA follows: TGTGCCAGCACTCGGGGGACAGGGGAACCGGGGCGCGTCGAGCAGTACTTC.

With respect to this clone: One end of the junction varies from germline; a read error may be responsible. This sequence joins TRBV7-9 and TRBJ1-5; no firm D call. CDR3 length: 12 amino acids. Germline V gives CDR1 SEHNR, CDR2 FQNEAQ (reference sequence). The CDR3 region has the DNA TGTTCCAGTGCGAGAAGCAATCAGCCCCAGCATTTT. Protein sequence: CSSARSNQPQHF. The full variable domain, in which reference TRBV7-9 and TRBJ1-5 provide the parts outside the CDR3, is DTGVSQNPRHKITKRGQNVTFRCDPISEHNRLYWYRQTLGQGPEFLTYFQNEAQLEKSRLLSDRFSAERPKGSFSTLEIQRTEQGDSAMYLCSSARSNQPQHFGDGTRLSIL.

The chain uses TRBV7-2 and TRBJ2-5; the match to TRBD1 covers 7 bases. The J call is in doubt because the DNA end fits TRBJ2-7 better. The CDR3 sequence is 15 residues long. From germline, CDR1 is SGHTA and CDR2 FQGNSA. CDR3 residues: CASSLWAGTDYEQYF. In DNA form, the CDR3 reads TGTGCCAGCAGCTTATGGGCCGGGACAGACTACGAGCAGTACTTC.

V is TRBV5-4 and J is TRBJ2-1, with TRBD2 identical over 14 bases. Germline V gene sequence: CDR1 SGHNT, CDR2 YYREEE (reference sequence). The CDR3 runs 17 residues. Trimming at V came to 4 bases and at J to 3 bases, leaving 6 bases not matched to a gene. Here the CDR3 reads CASSTPTSGGVYNEQFF. The CDR3 DNA sequence: TGTGCCAGCAGCACTCCGACTAGCGGGGGGGTCTACAATGAGCAGTTCTTC. The full variable domain, its missing parts supplied by reference TRBV5-4 and TRBJ2-1, is ETGVTQSPTHLIKTRGQQVTLRCSSQSGHNTVSWYQQALGQGPQFIFQYYREEENGRGNFPPRFSGLQFPNYSSELNVNALELDDSALYLCASSTPTSGGVYNEQFFGPGTRLTVL.

This chain connects TRBV9 to TRBJ1-1; D not certain. Germline loops: CDR1 SGDLS, CDR2 YYNGEE. CDR3 length: 15 amino acids. V lost 1 base to trimming and J lost 1 base, with 11 bases between them. CDR3 bases: TGTGCCAGCAGCGTATCGGGGTTTCCGAACACTGAAGCTTTCTTT. Protein product: CASSVSGFPNTEAFF.

The rearrangement joins TRBV29-1 to TRBJ1-1, with D tentatively TRBD1 (5 bases). Germline-derived CDR1 and CDR2 are SQVTM and ANQGSEA. The CDR3 has 12 amino acids. Trimming cost V 5 bases and J 5 bases, with 12 bases left between them. The CDR3 DNA reads TGCAGCGTTTCGCAGGGAGGGACTGAAGCTTTCTTT. Translating it yields CSVSQGGTEAFF.

The genes are TRBV7-2 and TRBJ2-7; 10 nucleotides agree with TRBD2. This CDR3 is built from 19 residues. Germline CDR1 reads SGHTA; CDR2 reads FQGNSA. Trimming at V came to 4 bases and at J to 3 bases, leaving 18 bases not matched to a gene. The chain's CDR3 is CASSSTPAPGLAQIYEQYF. The CDR3 DNA is TGTGCCAGCAGCTCAACCCCAGCTCCGGGACTAGCGCAGATCTACGAGCAGTACTTC. The full variable domain, rest sourced from reference TRBV7-2 and TRBJ2-7, is GAGVSQSPSNKVTEKGKDVELRCDPISGHTALYWYRQSLGQGLEFLIYFQGNSAPDKSGLPSDRFSAERTGGSVSTLTIQRTQQEDSAVYLCASSSTPAPGLAQIYEQYFGPGTRLTVT.

The chain is built from TRBV10-3 and TRBJ2-7, with 13 nucleotides matching TRBD2. The CDR3 runs to 16 residues. Germline V gene sequence: CDR1 ENHRY, CDR2 SYGVKD. With V trimmed by 0 bases and J by 5 bases, 4 bases remained unmatched. Here the CDR3 reads CAISESLAGGVNEQYF. CDR3 bases: TGTGCCATCAGTGAGTCACTAGCGGGGGGGGTCAACGAGCAGTACTTC.

V gene TRBV28 combines with J gene TRBJ1-3; the match to TRBD1 covers 9 bases. Germline V gene data show CDR1 as MDHEN and CDR2 as SYDVKM. Germline trimming cut 4 bases from V and 2 bases from J; bases unmatched to any gene: 3. This CDR3 is built from 15 residues. The CDR3 DNA reads as TGTGCCAGCAGTTCCGGGACAGGGCCTGGAAACACCATATATTTT. Amino acid sequence: CASSSGTGPGNTIYF.

This clone was detected a few times. This sequence joins TRBV10-3 and TRBJ2-2, with no clear D. CDR1 ENHRY and CDR2 SYGVKD come from the germline V gene. This CDR3 spans 14 amino acids. V was cut by 0 bases and J by 8 bases, with 10 bases left in between. The CDR3 spells CAISESAASGELFF. The CDR3 bases are TGTGCCATCAGTGAGTCGGCGGCTTCTGGGGAGCTGTTTTTT.

The chain uses TRBV6-5 and TRBJ2-7, with no clear D. Trimming removed 5 bases from V and 0 bases from J, with 5 bases in between. The germline CDR1 and CDR2 sequences are MNHEY and SVGAGI. CDR3 size: 12 residues. The CDR3 sequence: CASSASSYEQYF. In DNA, the CDR3 is TGTGCCAGCAGTGCCAGCTCCTACGAGCAGTACTTC.

The chain has TRBV27 and TRBJ2-5; 9 nucleotides align to TRBD2. The end of the DNA is better explained by TRBJ2-7, so the J call may be wrong. Germline V lookup: CDR1 MNHEY, CDR2 SMNVEV (reference sequence). The CDR3 runs to 14 residues. In DNA, the CDR3 is TGTGCCAGCAGCCTGACTAGCGGCCCCTACGAGCAGTACTTC. Its translation: CASSLTSGPYEQYF.